A selection of T cell receptor beta chains follows, all from one sample in a study of T cell responses to AZD1222 COVID-19 vaccine. The table came from immunoSEQ multiplex PCR; TCRdb's copy has only in-frame clones and leaves some out. This sample yields about 140,000 clones, of which roughly 92% are seen a single time; around 1.7% belongs to the top ten. The sample here was peripheral blood, taken on day 0 of AZD1222 vaccination. These TCRs come from an adult in good health. The CDR3 runs from the conserved cysteine through the conserved F or W. The order of the fields is V gene, J gene, CDR3 protein.

TRBV6-5	TRBJ2-7	CASTRGPGASYEQYF
TRBV10-2	TRBJ1-2	CASSESQGPGYGYTF
TRBV24-1	TRBJ1-5	CATSDSGSVNQPQHF
TRBV28	TRBJ1-4	CASSLGAGREKLFF
TRBV2	TRBJ1-1	CASRRTGVGEAFF
TRBV15	TRBJ2-1	CATSRIAGSSYNEQFF
TRBV7-9	TRBJ2-1	CASSSGTREQFF
TRBV30	TRBJ1-4	CAWSVPREWAEKLFF
TRBV27	TRBJ2-7	CASSLWLAGGQYEQYF
TRBV5-1	TRBJ1-2	CASSLEQGRYGYTF
TRBV6-5	TRBJ2-7	CASSLAGGLFYEQYF
TRBV11-2	TRBJ2-5	CASSENRAYQETQYF
TRBV11-2	TRBJ2-3	CASSLGLSDTQYF
TRBV27	TRBJ2-2	CASSWGGRRTGELFF
TRBV2	TRBJ2-7	CASKGQGATYEQYF
TRBV13	TRBJ2-1	CASSLGVGGESNEQFF
TRBV27	TRBJ2-1	CASSDQGYNEQFF
TRBV9	TRBJ2-3	CASSVERSDTQYF
TRBV6-5	TRBJ2-4	CASRQLAKNIQYF
TRBV9	TRBJ1-1	CASSLNWNTEAFF
TRBV19	TRBJ2-6	CASSIDTDSGANVLTF
TRBV15	TRBJ1-2	CATSRDLEDRNYGYTF
TRBV6-5	TRBJ2-7	CASNRAITYEQYF
TRBV7-3	TRBJ1-6	CASSWGAEGTSPLHF
TRBV6-5	TRBJ1-1	CGTRPPQNTEAFF
TRBV24-1	TRBJ2-7	CATSNKGSYEQYF
TRBV28	TRBJ2-7	CASWGAGAYEQYF
TRBV5-6	TRBJ2-7	CASSSGSTYEQYF
TRBV29-1	TRBJ1-2	CSVVGTDYGYTF
TRBV18	TRBJ1-2	CASSPDRIHGYTF
TRBV11-2	TRBJ2-5	CASSFRVLRETQYF
TRBV27	TRBJ2-2	CASRRLADPNTGELFF
TRBV19	TRBJ2-7	CASSGGPGRGGEQYF
TRBV4-1	TRBJ1-1	CASGADRGTEAFF
TRBV5-1	TRBJ1-2	CASSSIPLSYGYTF
TRBV30	TRBJ1-2	CAWTGVGYGYTF
TRBV6-6	TRBJ2-7	CASTLAGGGGYEQYF
TRBV11-3	TRBJ2-3	CASSLGHYPSTDTQYF
TRBV2	TRBJ2-3	CASSGRIVGTDTQYF
TRBV6-2/TRBV6-3	TRBJ2-7	CASSYSGGSFAYEQYF
TRBV5-4	TRBJ1-2	CASSATGGHYGYTF
TRBV6-5	TRBJ2-5	CASSSGLATQETQYF
TRBV6-5	TRBJ1-2	CASSGWTVTMGYTF
TRBV10-3	TRBJ1-3	CAISETRDRVVGNTIYF
TRBV3-1/TRBV3-2	TRBJ1-2	CASSQGRGGGYTF
TRBV15	TRBJ1-4	CATSREGVTNEKLFF
TRBV4-1	TRBJ1-3	CASSQVGGSGNTIYF
TRBV4-1	TRBJ2-1	CASSFSGSSYNEQFF
TRBV7-9	TRBJ2-7	CASNLAGGPEQYF
TRBV19	TRBJ1-2	CASTIRGAGYTF
TRBV5-1	TRBJ2-1	CASSLTGQDYNEQFF
TRBV7-3	TRBJ2-2	CASTEAASNTGELFF
TRBV5-1	TRBJ2-5	CASSPTRLAGMETQYF